The 11 T cell receptor beta chains below come from one sample, sequenced in a study of T cell changes during pregnancy in multiple sclerosis. Generated by immunoSEQ multiplex PCR, the TCRdb table keeps only in-frame clones and is missing some. Among 100,000 or so clones listed, approximately 91% were seen once. The sample consisted of peripheral blood, taken in the second trimester of pregnancy. The receptors stem from a female donor with multiple sclerosis, enrolled in a pregnancy study.

As concerns this clone: The same CDR3 can be traced to other DNA sequences in this sample. V usage is TRBV5-1 and J usage is TRBJ2-1; 7 bases map to TRBD1. Unmatched junction bases numbered 5, after V lost 1 base and J lost 4 bases. The CDR3 is 15 residues long. The germline V gene has CDR1 SGHRS and CDR2 YFSETQ. CDR3 region: CASSLRQGGYNEQFF. The CDR3 region has the DNA TGCGCCAGCAGCTTGAGACAGGGCGGATACAATGAGCAGTTCTTC.

This clone appeared once. V is TRBV19 and J is TRBJ2-1; TRBD2 agrees at 7 bases. The length of the CDR3 is 12 residues. Trimming removed 4 bases from V and 9 bases from J; junction bases left unmatched: 3. CDR1 and CDR2 from the germline V gene are LNHDA and SQIVND (reference sequence). The CDR3 sequence: CASSKGRGEQFF. The CDR3 DNA reads TGTGCCAGTAGTAAGGGGAGGGGTGAGCAGTTCTTC.

The gene calls are TRBV4-1 and TRBJ2-7, with D possibly matching TRBD1 (5 bases). The CDR3 has 16 amino acids. Trimming took off 0 bases at V and 2 bases at J, with 14 bases between the two ends. Germline CDR1 is MGHRA and CDR2 is YSYEKL. The CDR3 coding sequence is TGCGCCAGCAGCCAAGACCCAAGGGGTCACACCTACGAGCAGTACTTC. Translating gives CASSQDPRGHTYEQYF.

The V and J genes are TRBV5-1 and TRBJ2-1; perhaps TRBD2 as D (6 bases). Germline V gene sequence: CDR1 SGHRS, CDR2 YFSETQ. Trimming took 0 bases from V and 0 from J, leaving 7 bases between them. CDR3 size: 15 residues. CDR3 sequence reads: CASSLASASYNEQFF. As DNA, the CDR3 is TGCGCCAGCAGCTTGGCTAGCGCCTCCTACAATGAGCAGTTCTTC.

The gene calls are TRBV4-2 and TRBJ2-1; TRBD2 agrees at 11 bases. The ends lost 6 bases at V and 0 bases at J; junction bases unmatched: 7. The V gene's germline CDR1 is LGHNA and CDR2 YNFKEQ. The CDR3 runs to 17 residues. The CDR3 region is CASSWVAGGASYNEQFF. The CDR3 DNA follows: TGTGCCAGCAGTTGGGTAGCGGGAGGGGCCTCCTACAATGAGCAGTTCTTC.

This clone was counted only a few times. This chain uses TRBV18 with TRBJ1-2, with D perhaps matching TRBD1 (5 bases). Germline V lookup: CDR1 KGHSH, CDR2 LQKENI. This CDR3 has 14 residues. V was trimmed by 4 bases and J by 8 bases, leaving 17 bases between them. The chain's CDR3 is CASSLSGRAVGYTF. The CDR3 DNA reads TGTGCCAGCTCACTCAGTGGCAGGGCGGTCGGCTACACCTTC. Filled out from reference TRBV18 and TRBJ1-2, the complete variable domain reads NAGVMQNPRHLVRRRGQEARLRCSPMKGHSHVYWYRQLPEEGLKFMVYLQKENIIDESGMPKERFSAEFPKEGPSILRIQQVVRGDSAAYFCASSLSGRAVGYTFGSGTRLTVV.

The rearrangement joins TRBV6-5 to TRBJ1-1; D might be TRBD1 (6 bases). Germline CDR1 MNHEY, CDR2 SVGAGI. The CDR3 is 13 amino acids. Trimming cost V 6 bases and J 10 bases, with 18 bases left between them. DNA of the CDR3: TGTGCCAGCAGGCAAACAGGGAATAAGGTAGCTTTCTTT. Its protein is CASRQTGNKVAFF.

The chain links TRBV18 to TRBJ2-7, with D possibly TRBD1 on 5 matching bases. The CDR3 runs to 14 residues. V lost 2 bases and J 4 bases, leaving 12 bases between the germline ends. Germline V gene data show CDR1 as KGHSH and CDR2 as LQKENI. CDR3 sequence (DNA): TGTGCCAGCTCACCAGGACGACAGTTATACGAGCAGTACTTC. Protein: CASSPGRQLYEQYF. The whole variable domain, remainder taken from reference TRBV18 and TRBJ2-7, is NAGVMQNPRHLVRRRGQEARLRCSPMKGHSHVYWYRQLPEEGLKFMVYLQKENIIDESGMPKERFSAEFPKEGPSILRIQQVVRGDSAAYFCASSPGRQLYEQYFGPGTRLTVT.

J is TRBJ2-7 and V is TRBV4-3; 7 bases map to TRBD2. Unmatched junction bases numbered 9, after V lost 4 bases and J lost 3 bases. The CDR3 extends over 15 amino acids. Germline CDR1 LGHNA, CDR2 YSLEER. As DNA, the CDR3 is TGCGCCAGCAGCCGATCAACGGGACTAAACTACGAGCAGTACTTC. It codes for CASSRSTGLNYEQYF.

V and J are TRBV27 and TRBJ2-3, with TRBD2 matching 8 bases. This CDR3 has 15 residues. Germline V lookup: CDR1 MNHEY, CDR2 SMNVEV (reference sequence). V was pared by 7 bases and J by 3 bases, with 9 bases of the junction left unmatched. Here the CDR3 reads CASTPPGGVTDTQYF. The CDR3 DNA is TGTGCCAGCACGCCCCCCGGGGGGGTGACAGATACGCAGTATTTT.

The chain employs TRBV10-3 and TRBJ2-1, with D possibly matching TRBD1 (7 bases). Germline loops: CDR1 ENHRY, CDR2 SYGVKD. The CDR3 has 15 residues. Between the trimmed V and J ends, which lost 2 bases and 4 bases, there was a span of 12 bases. CDR3 bases: TGTGCCATCAGTGAGCCCCAGGGGGGATACAATGAGCAGTTCTTC. Protein sequence: CAISEPQGGYNEQFF.